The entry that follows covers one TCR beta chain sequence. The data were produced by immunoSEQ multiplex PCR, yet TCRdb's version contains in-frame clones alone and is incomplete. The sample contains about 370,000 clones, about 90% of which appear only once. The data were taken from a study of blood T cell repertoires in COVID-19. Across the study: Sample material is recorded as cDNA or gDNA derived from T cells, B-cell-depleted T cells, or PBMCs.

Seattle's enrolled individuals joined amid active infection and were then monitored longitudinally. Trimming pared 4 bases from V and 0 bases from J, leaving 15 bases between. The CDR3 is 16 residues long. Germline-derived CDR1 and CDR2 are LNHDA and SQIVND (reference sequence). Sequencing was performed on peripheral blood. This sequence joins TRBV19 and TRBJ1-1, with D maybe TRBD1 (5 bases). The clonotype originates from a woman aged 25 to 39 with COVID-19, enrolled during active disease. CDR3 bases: TGTGCCAGTAGTACCCATTACAGGATCATGAACACTGAAGCTTTCTTT. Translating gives CASSTHYRIMNTEAFF.